This T cell receptor beta chain was obtained from a study of Graves' ophthalmopathy and Graves' hyperthyroidism. Amplification of the TCR beta CDR3 regions used RNA transcripts (as template). HTBI primers primed a first-round RT-PCR, and a second-round multiplex PCR followed. TCRdb re-derived calls from the multiplex PCR reads in MiXCR, one entry per CDR3 protein. The sample includes under 350,000 distinct CDR3 sequences, 15% to 20% of them seen just once. Reliance was placed on clinical symptoms, serum thyroxine, TRAb, thyroid ultrasound and orbital computed tomography for diagnosis. V gave up 6 bases and J gave up 5 bases, with 13 bases separating them. Per germline, CDR1 SNHLY and CDR2 FYNNEI. The CDR3 sequence is 14 residues long. Points on this clonotype: The antigen remains undetermined.

The study, taken as a whole, reports: Blood contained most expanded thyroid clonotypes exceeding 0.001 frequency. Built on 13 signatures, a model told ophthalmopathy apart from stable hyperthyroidism with 85% to 90% sensitivity and under 83% specificity. Its predictions of ophthalmopathy progression gave the model around 71% sensitivity and 72% to 85% specificity.

Input material: peripheral blood. The chain couples TRBV2 to TRBJ2-2; perhaps TRBD2 as D (6 bases). This TCR was recovered from an adult man with Graves' ophthalmopathy. This CDR3 is CASRGLAPTGELFF. CDR3 DNA sequence: TGTGCCAGCAGGGGGCTAGCGCCGACCGGGGAGCTGTTTTTT.